This T cell receptor beta chain derives from a study of OX40 agonist ivuxolimab in advanced cancers. With respect to the entire study: The costimulatory receptor OX40 (CD134) was targeted by ivuxolimab, a fully human IgG2 agonistic monoclonal antibody. Prior anti-PD-1, anti-PD-L1 or anti-CTLA-4 therapy was permitted, and checkpoint inhibitors had been received by less than 45% of dose-escalation patients. The dose-escalation cohort was around 83% male with a mean age of approximately 60 years, ranging from roughly 20 to 80. Intravenous ivuxolimab was administered to patients every 2 weeks at six dose levels: 0.01, 0.1, 0.3, 1.5, 3 and 10 mg/kg. The paper reports the monotherapy dose-escalation portion (N of about 54 patients) of the phase I ivuxolimab trial. Among the roughly 52 dose-escalation patients, 19 had hepatocellular carcinoma, 15 or so melanoma, 9 renal cell carcinoma and 9 head and neck cancer. Partial responses occurred in three dose-escalation patients, of whom one had hepatocellular carcinoma and two had cutaneous melanoma. Peripheral TCRbeta sequencing was intended to test whether TCR sequence diversity was altered and clonal T-cell expansion was caused by ivuxolimab.

The trial excluded patients who had a history of autoimmune disease or were on systemic immunosuppression. Peripheral blood for TCR sequencing was drawn from every dose cohort at baseline, at cycle 4 day 1 and at cycle 7 day 1. The samples were taken from a phase I, first-in-human, multicenter, open-label dose-escalation trial of ivuxolimab. Adults with locally advanced or metastatic melanoma, renal cell carcinoma, hepatocellular carcinoma or head and neck squamous cell carcinoma were enrolled in the trial. Before TCR sequencing, CD4+ and CD8+ T cells were separately sorted from peripheral blood. A word on this clone: Its antigen remains unidentified. No base-level quality is on record; no much larger clone is a single base apart.

To sequence the TCRbeta CDR3 region, genomic DNA was isolated from the sorted cells. The immunoSEQ Assay was used for sequencing of TCRbeta CDR3 regions. The table comes from immuneACCESS by way of TCRdb, which keeps in-frame sequences with V and J called. Part of the clones is missing from these tables; in studies checked, under half for an unresolved V gene and the rest for unknown reasons. Present in this sample are 77,000 or so clones, 85% to 95% of which were seen just once. The ten largest clonotypes hold approximately 9.9% of the sample. Summary of the overall study and its limitations: After ivuxolimab, CD8+ T cells had more expanded clones than CD4+ T cells on average. Low levels of normalized T-cell clonal expansion were also shown by some nonresponding patients. Antigen specificity was not determined for the clonally expanded peripheral T cells. In the 0.1-3.0 mg/kg groups, partial responders had among the lowest normalized peripheral clonal expansion, particularly in CD8+ T cells. At doses of 0.1 to 3.0 mg/kg, clonal expansion of both CD4+ and CD8+ blood T cells was observed from baseline to week 6.

Trimmed from V: 2 bases; trimmed from J: 0 bases; junction bases lacking a gene match: 2. From a lookup of the germline V gene (reference sequence), CDR1 and CDR2 are MNHEY and SMNVEV. The CDR3, from cysteine to phenylalanine, totals 18 residues. Only the CDR3 portion is preserved as DNA: 54 bases, with reading frame beginning at the first base. Recombination connected TRBV27 to TRBJ2-6; 12 of the junction bases match TRBD2. The material sequenced was CD4+ or CD8+ T cells sorted from blood, taken in a trial of the OX40 agonist ivuxolimab. The TCR comes from an adult with an advanced solid tumor such as melanoma, head and neck, liver or kidney cancer. Here the CDR3 is given as CASSLLAGGSSGANVLTF. The nucleotide sequence reads TGTGCCAGCAGTTTACTAGCGGGGGGGAGCTCTGGGGCCAACGTCCTGACTTTC.